This T cell receptor (beta chain) was observed in a study of T cells in localized non-small cell lung cancer. Study-level points and caveats: Heterogeneity remains possible, as sequencing covered one tumor region only. Adjacent uninvolved lung had the highest clonality, suggesting focused antigen responses. Appearance in adjacent lung was seen for a median 57 of the top 100 tumor clones. Longer overall survival was associated with a higher density of T cells in the blood.

The assay was immunoSEQ multiplex PCR, and TCRdb's table has in-frame clones only and misses some. The profile shows 40,000 or so clones, around 81% of them singletons. Germline CDR1 SGHTA, CDR2 FQGNSA. The ends were cut back, 5 bases at V and 1 base at J, with 17 bases in the middle. The CDR3 spans 16 residues. On this clone: The target antigen is unknown.

The sequence came from a male donor aged 60 or older with stage II lung adenocarcinoma. Material: peripheral blood mononuclear cells, obtained before any cancer treatment. The V and J genes are TRBV7-2 and TRBJ1-1, with a possible D match to TRBD1 (6 bases). CDR3 in DNA: TGTGCCAGCAGCCTAGGCGGGGGCGCGAGGAACACTGAAGCTTTCTTT. Residues: CASSLGGGARNTEAFF.